Given below is one T cell receptor (beta chain) in context. This sample stems from a study of blood T cell repertoires in COVID-19. The overall study: Some COVID-19 samples were acute and others convalescent; all came from the United States, Italy and Spain. T cells, B-cell-depleted T cells, or PBMCs provided the cDNA or gDNA that served as material.

This CDR3 is built from 15 residues. Trimming removed 5 bases from V and 2 bases from J; junction bases left unmatched: 4. Germline V lookup: CDR1 MNHEY, CDR2 SVGEGT. Under the authors' procedure: The assay estimated nucleated cells by amplifying reference gene primers. Clones were sequenced by immunoSEQ multiplex PCR, and TCRdb holds only the in-frame ones, with some missing. That table supplies the V and J calls and clone size; D and trimming were determined from the DNA. The table records several thousand clones, 80% to 90% of them present only once. This sequence joins TRBV6-2 or TRBV6-3 and TRBJ2-3, with 10 positions matching TRBD2. Sequences were obtained from peripheral blood. This clonotype originated in a human donor in a cohort sampled during active COVID-19. CDR3 DNA sequence: TGTGCCAGCAGTCGGACTAGCGGACCCACAGATACGCAGTATTTT. It specifies CASSRTSGPTDTQYF.